The present T cell receptor (beta chain) was sequenced within a study of cytomegalovirus exposure and HLA in healthy donors. This PCR relied on a set of 60 Vbeta primers and 13 Jbeta primers. Profiled with immunoSEQ multiplex PCR; TCRdb holds only in-frame clones, not every one. This table has more than 150,000 clones, 65% to 85% appearing once. CDR1 and CDR2 from the germline V gene are LNHDA and SQIVND (reference sequence). This CDR3 has 15 residues. V was pared by 1 base and J by 5 bases, with 14 bases between. The chain links TRBV19 to TRBJ2-5, with D tentatively TRBD2 (6 bases). The sequence derives from a girl aged 10-17 years in good health and CMV-seropositive. Material for sequencing was PBMCs. CDR3 sequence reads: CASSIGGSGFETQYF. CDR3 sequence (DNA): TGTGCCAGTAGTATAGGGGGCAGCGGGTTCGAGACCCAGTACTTC.